A selection of T cell receptor beta chains follows, all from one sample in a study of T cells in Graves' hyperthyroidism and ophthalmopathy. Each CDR3 protein gets one entry after TCRdb re-called the multiplex PCR reads with MiXCR. The sample has roughly 30,000 distinct CDR3 sequences; around 40% are singletons. The material sequenced was blood. The receptors were sampled from a woman aged 30 to 39 with Graves' hyperthyroidism. CDR3s include the opening cysteine and the closing phenylalanine or tryptophan. A D gene is named only where the DNA matches it firmly. Where a row states a size, it is once, few, many or the class of an expanded clone; other rows omit it.

J gene: TRBJ1-2; clone size: medium-sized; V gene: TRBV9; D gene: -; CDR3 DNA: TGTGCCAGCAGCGTAGATGGACCGAATAACTATGGCTACACCTTC; CDR3 protein: CASSVDGPNNYGYTF
J gene: TRBJ2-1; clone size: -; V gene: TRBV5-1; D gene: TRBD2; CDR3 DNA: TGCGCCAGCAGCCCGCTAGCGGGAGGTGAGCAGTTCTTC; CDR3 protein: CASSPLAGGEQFF
J gene: TRBJ2-7; clone size: many; V gene: TRBV27; D gene: TRBD2; CDR3 DNA: TGTGCCAGCAGTTTAAGCCCACGGGACTACTCCTACGAGCAGTACTTC; CDR3 protein: CASSLSPRDYSYEQYF
J gene: TRBJ1-1; clone size: -; V gene: TRBV20-1; D gene: TRBD1; CDR3 DNA: TGCAGTGCTAGACGACCCGGGGACAGGGCCCGGAACACTGAAGCTTTCTTT; CDR3 protein: CSARRPGDRARNTEAFF
J gene: TRBJ1-5; clone size: -; V gene: TRBV5-6; D gene: -; CDR3 DNA: TGTGCCAGCAGCTTCATGACCCAGCATTTT; CDR3 protein: CASSFMTQHF
J gene: TRBJ2-3; clone size: many; V gene: TRBV2; D gene: -; CDR3 DNA: TGTGCCAGCAGTACTGGGACTTCTCGGAAGTCAGATACGCAGTATTTT; CDR3 protein: CASSTGTSRKSDTQYF
J gene: TRBJ2-1; clone size: -; V gene: TRBV20-1; D gene: TRBD2; CDR3 DNA: TGCAGTGCCCTAGGACTAGCGGGGTACAATGAGCAGTTCTTC; CDR3 protein: CSALGLAGYNEQFF
J gene: TRBJ2-1; clone size: many; V gene: TRBV5-1; D gene: TRBD1; CDR3 DNA: TGCGCCAGCAGCAGGACAGGGTCCAATGAGCAGTTCTTC; CDR3 protein: CASSRTGSNEQFF
J gene: TRBJ2-7; clone size: -; V gene: TRBV9; D gene: TRBD2; CDR3 DNA: TGTGCCAGCAGCCCTTCCGGGACTAGCGGCTACGAGCAGTACTTC; CDR3 protein: CASSPSGTSGYEQYF
J gene: TRBJ2-1; clone size: medium-sized; V gene: TRBV10-3; D gene: TRBD2; CDR3 DNA: TGTGCCATCCAGGCGGGGGAGAAAAATGAGCAGTTCTTC; CDR3 protein: CAIQAGEKNEQFF
J gene: TRBJ1-1; clone size: -; V gene: TRBV20-1; D gene: -; CDR3 DNA: TGCAGTGTTCTTAGCGGGAGGGCAACTGAAGCTTTCTTT; CDR3 protein: CSVLSGRATEAFF
J gene: TRBJ2-7; clone size: -; V gene: TRBV20-1; D gene: -; CDR3 DNA: TGCAGTGCTAGCGGGACGGGCCACGAGCAGTACTTC; CDR3 protein: CSASGTGHEQYF
J gene: TRBJ2-2; clone size: -; V gene: TRBV5-1; D gene: TRBD1; CDR3 DNA: TGCGCCAGCAGCTTGGAAGGCAGGGGGCAAGGCGGGGAGCTGTTTTTT; CDR3 protein: CASSLEGRGQGGELFF
J gene: TRBJ2-5; clone size: many; V gene: TRBV5-1; D gene: -; CDR3 DNA: TGCGCCAGCAGCTTGGGGGGATTCCAAGAGACCCAGTACTTC; CDR3 protein: CASSLGGFQETQYF
J gene: TRBJ1-3; clone size: medium-sized; V gene: TRBV15; D gene: -; CDR3 DNA: TGTGCCACCAGCAGATTTACAGGGCCTGGAAACACCATATATTTT; CDR3 protein: CATSRFTGPGNTIYF
J gene: TRBJ1-4; clone size: -; V gene: TRBV30; D gene: -; CDR3 DNA: TGTGCCTGGAAACTCAGAGTTAACGAAGAACTGTTTTTT; CDR3 protein: CAWKLRVNEELFF
J gene: TRBJ1-1; clone size: many; V gene: TRBV27; D gene: -; CDR3 DNA: TGTGCCAGCAGTTTACACAGATCTTCTATGAACACTGAAGCTTTCTTT; CDR3 protein: CASSLHRSSMNTEAFF
J gene: TRBJ1-1; clone size: -; V gene: TRBV7-9; D gene: -; CDR3 DNA: TGTGCCAGCAGCTTAGAGGTTGTCAACACTGAAGCTTTCTTT; CDR3 protein: CASSLEVVNTEAFF
J gene: TRBJ2-7; clone size: -; V gene: TRBV6-5; D gene: TRBD1; CDR3 DNA: TGTGCCAGCACTTACTATCCCGGACAGGGGGAAAGAGGATCGTACGGGCAGTACTTC; CDR3 protein: CASTYYPGQGERGSYGQYF
J gene: TRBJ1-1; clone size: -; V gene: TRBV20-1; D gene: -; CDR3 DNA: TGCAGTGCTAGAGATAAGTGGAACAGGAACACTGAGGCTTCCTTT; CDR3 protein: CSARDKWNRNTEASF
J gene: TRBJ2-7; clone size: medium-sized; V gene: TRBV15; D gene: -; CDR3 DNA: TGTGCCACCAGCAGAGATCGGTTTGGCGAGCAGTACTTC; CDR3 protein: CATSRDRFGEQYF
J gene: TRBJ1-1; clone size: -; V gene: TRBV20-1; D gene: -; CDR3 DNA: TGCAGTGCTAGACCGTTCGGATACTCCGGTGAAGCCCTCTTT; CDR3 protein: CSARPFGYSGEALF
J gene: TRBJ1-2; clone size: -; V gene: TRBV27; D gene: -; CDR3 DNA: TGTGCCAGCAGTGGGGGTAGCGGGACCTATGGCTACACCTTC; CDR3 protein: CASSGGSGTYGYTF
J gene: TRBJ2-7; clone size: many; V gene: TRBV12-3/TRBV12-4; D gene: -; CDR3 DNA: TGTGCCAGCAGGTACACTTACAGTTCCTACGAGCAGTACTTC; CDR3 protein: CASRYTYSSYEQYF
J gene: TRBJ2-1; clone size: many; V gene: TRBV4-2; D gene: TRBD2; CDR3 DNA: TGTGCCAGCAGCCAAGGACTAGCGGACTACAATGAGCAGTTCTTC; CDR3 protein: CASSQGLADYNEQFF
J gene: TRBJ1-4; clone size: many; V gene: TRBV5-1; D gene: -; CDR3 DNA: TGCGCCAGCAGCTTTGGAGGGTTTGAAAAACTGTTTTTT; CDR3 protein: CASSFGGFEKLFF
J gene: TRBJ2-7; clone size: -; V gene: TRBV7-9; D gene: TRBD2; CDR3 DNA: TGTGCCAGCGGGAGGGCGCTTTACTACGAGCAGTACTTC; CDR3 protein: CASGRALYYEQYF
J gene: TRBJ2-7; clone size: many; V gene: TRBV27; D gene: TRBD1; CDR3 DNA: TGTGCCAGCAGCCGGACAGGGGGTTACGAGCAGTACTTC; CDR3 protein: CASSRTGGYEQYF
J gene: TRBJ1-1; clone size: many; V gene: TRBV5-1; D gene: TRBD1; CDR3 DNA: TGCGCCAGCAGCTCTCTTGGACAGGGGGGCACTGAAGCTTTCTTT; CDR3 protein: CASSSLGQGGTEAFF
J gene: TRBJ2-1; clone size: once; V gene: TRBV29-1; D gene: -; CDR3 DNA: TGCAGCGTTCGCGAGCCCATTCAGGCTGAGCAGTTCTTC; CDR3 protein: CSVREPIQAEQFF
J gene: TRBJ2-7; clone size: many; V gene: TRBV7-9; D gene: -; CDR3 DNA: TGTGCCAGCAGCCCCTACAGGGCAGCTTACGAGCAGTACTTC; CDR3 protein: CASSPYRAAYEQYF
J gene: TRBJ2-1; clone size: medium-sized; V gene: TRBV7-9; D gene: TRBD2; CDR3 DNA: TGTGCCAGCAGCGTAGCTAGCGGGAGGGAGAATGAGCAGTTCTTC; CDR3 protein: CASSVASGRENEQFF
J gene: TRBJ2-5; clone size: -; V gene: TRBV2; D gene: TRBD1; CDR3 DNA: TGTGCCAGCGATAGAGGGGGCGAGACCCAGTACTTC; CDR3 protein: CASDRGGETQYF
J gene: TRBJ1-2; clone size: many; V gene: TRBV19; D gene: -; CDR3 DNA: TGTGCCAGTACCCGAACAGCGTTCTATGGCTACACCTTC; CDR3 protein: CASTRTAFYGYTF
J gene: TRBJ1-6; clone size: -; V gene: TRBV20-1; D gene: -; CDR3 DNA: TGCAGTGCTAGAGATGGCAGGGGCCTTCTTAATTCACCCCTCCACTTT; CDR3 protein: CSARDGRGLLNSPLHF
J gene: TRBJ2-1; clone size: -; V gene: TRBV2; D gene: -; CDR3 DNA: TGTGCCAGCAGTGATGGAGGGAGCTACAATGAGCAGTTCTTC; CDR3 protein: CASSDGGSYNEQFF
J gene: TRBJ2-2; clone size: many; V gene: TRBV5-1; D gene: TRBD2; CDR3 DNA: TGCGCCAGCAGCCACATAGCGGGAGTCGGCACCGGGGAGCTGTTTTTT; CDR3 protein: CASSHIAGVGTGELFF
J gene: TRBJ1-2; clone size: many; V gene: TRBV5-5; D gene: -; CDR3 DNA: TGTGCCAGCAGCCCTCAGGCTAACTATGGCTACACCTTC; CDR3 protein: CASSPQANYGYTF
J gene: TRBJ1-6; clone size: medium-sized; V gene: TRBV25-1; D gene: -; CDR3 DNA: TGTGCCAGCAGAGGGGAAATGAGCAATTCACCCCTCCACTTT; CDR3 protein: CASRGEMSNSPLHF
J gene: TRBJ2-3; clone size: many; V gene: TRBV13; D gene: -; CDR3 DNA: TGTGCCAGCAGCTTACTGGGCGGGGTTAGCACAGATACGCAGTATTTT; CDR3 protein: CASSLLGGVSTDTQYF
J gene: TRBJ1-1; clone size: -; V gene: TRBV5-4; D gene: TRBD1; CDR3 DNA: TGTGCCAGCAGCTTGCAGGGGACAGCGGCTGAAGCTTTCTTT; CDR3 protein: CASSLQGTAAEAFF
J gene: TRBJ2-1; clone size: many; V gene: TRBV11-3; D gene: -; CDR3 DNA: TGTGCCAGCAGCCCGGGACGCCAAAGTGAGCAGTTCTTC; CDR3 protein: CASSPGRQSEQFF
J gene: TRBJ2-7; clone size: many; V gene: TRBV11-1; D gene: -; CDR3 DNA: TGTGCCAGCAGCACGAGGGGCAGGAAAACCTACGAGCAGTACTTC; CDR3 protein: CASSTRGRKTYEQYF